The 31 T cell receptor beta chains below come from one sample, sequenced in a study of blood T cell repertoires in COVID-19. Sequencing was performed with immunoSEQ multiplex PCR; in TCRdb, only in-frame clones are kept and a portion is missing. The repertoire has 250,000 to 300,000 clones, around 83% of them found once; the top ten carry about 5.7%. The specimen sequenced was peripheral blood. The receptors originated from an elderly man with acute or convalescent COVID-19.

The chain has TRBV7-8 and TRBJ1-5; 8 positions match TRBD1. V trimming: 2 bases; J trimming: 3 bases; junction bases outside the gene matches: 6. Germline V gene data show CDR1 as SGHVS and CDR2 as FQNEAQ. The CDR3 is made up of 16 amino acids. This CDR3 reads CASSLTGQVLNQPQHF. For the CDR3, the DNA is TGTGCCAGCAGCTTAACGGGACAGGTGCTCAATCAGCCCCAGCATTTT.

The V call is TRBV5-5, the J call TRBJ2-5; 9 positions match TRBD2. This CDR3 is built from 18 residues. Germline-derived CDR1 and CDR2 are SGHKS and YYEKEE (reference sequence). V gave up 0 bases and J gave up 4 bases; unmatched junction bases: 13. In DNA form, the CDR3 reads TGTGCCAGCAGCTTGGGTCCCTTGGTAGCGGGAGAGGTAGAGACCCAGTACTTC. This codes for CASSLGPLVAGEVETQYF.

This chain connects TRBV18 to TRBJ1-2; a weak D match, TRBD1 (5 bases). The V gene's germline CDR1 is KGHSH and CDR2 LQKENI. Trimming took off 3 bases at V and 8 bases at J, with 16 bases between the two ends. This CDR3 comprises 14 residues. The CDR3 protein is CASSPPGVEIGYTF. The DNA for the CDR3 is TGTGCCAGCTCACCCCCGGGGGTGGAGATAGGCTACACCTTC.

This chain's CDR3 is CAGAGQGSYGYTF. Here the CDR3 DNA reads TGTGCCGGGGCGGGACAGGGCTCCTATGGCTACACCTTC. The V and J genes are TRBV30 and TRBJ1-2, with 9 bases matching TRBD1. Germline-derived CDR1 and CDR2 are GTSNPN and SVGIG (reference sequence). The CDR3 runs 13 residues. V lost 8 bases and J lost 4; bases outside the gene matches: 8.

The chain joins TRBV5-1 to TRBJ2-2; a weak D match, TRBD1 (5 bases). The germline V gene has CDR1 SGHRS and CDR2 YFSETQ. Trimming took 0 bases from V and 4 from J, leaving 13 bases between them. This CDR3 contains 16 residues. CDR3 coding DNA: TGCGCCAGCAGCTTGGAGGGGTCGGTAGGCACCGGGGAGCTGTTTTTT. Its translation: CASSLEGSVGTGELFF.

V and J are TRBV18 and TRBJ1-1, with 7 positions matching TRBD1. Looked up from germline, CDR1 is KGHSH and CDR2 is LQKENI. This CDR3 comprises 17 residues. J was trimmed by 2 bases and V by 2 bases; bases with no gene match: 11. This CDR3 reads CASSPVRQGATNTEAFF. In nucleotides, the CDR3 is TGTGCCAGCTCACCAGTTAGACAGGGCGCTACCAACACTGAAGCTTTCTTT.

The chain joins TRBV5-4 to TRBJ1-2, with no clear D. Germline-derived CDR1 and CDR2 are SGHNT and YYREEE (reference sequence). The CDR3 loop spans 14 amino acids. The V end was cut by 0 bases, the J end by 1 base, with 7 bases between. The CDR3 here is CASSLAGSNYGYTF. The CDR3, as DNA: TGTGCCAGCAGCTTGGCGGGGAGTAACTATGGCTACACCTTC.

V and J are TRBV11-3 and TRBJ2-3, with D possibly matching TRBD2 (5 bases). Germline-derived CDR1 and CDR2 are SGHNT and YENEEA. This CDR3 has 15 amino acids. Trimming took off 5 bases at V and 1 base at J, with 13 bases between the two ends. CDR3 region: CASSPGLKRTDTQYF. The CDR3 DNA reads as TGTGCCAGCAGCCCTGGACTGAAACGCACAGATACGCAGTATTTT.

The chain couples TRBV9 to TRBJ2-7; TRBD1 agrees at 10 bases. Trimming at V came to 3 bases and at J to 0 bases, leaving 3 bases not matched to a gene. This CDR3 region has 15 residues. Germline CDR1 and CDR2: SGDLS and YYNGEE. CDR3 in DNA: TGTGCCAGCAGCGGACGACAGGGGGCCTCCTACGAGCAGTACTTC. Its protein product is CASSGRQGASYEQYF.

The V call is TRBV5-4, the J call TRBJ2-3, with a weak D call TRBD2 (6 bases). V shed 5 bases and J shed 0 bases, with 13 bases lying between them. Germline V gene lookup returns CDR1 SGHNT and CDR2 YYREEE (reference sequence). CDR3 size: 15 residues. The CDR3 here is CASSHAGTSTDTQYF. Here the CDR3 DNA reads TGTGCCAGCAGTCACGCTGGGACTAGCACAGATACGCAGTATTTT.

The J gene is TRBJ2-7, the V gene TRBV18; D remains ambiguous. V lost 3 bases to trimming and J lost 4 bases, with 16 bases between them. The CDR3 has 15 residues. Germline V gives CDR1 KGHSH, CDR2 LQKENI. CDR3 sequence reads: CASSPPESHGYEQYF. In nucleotides, the CDR3 is TGTGCCAGCTCACCCCCGGAGAGCCACGGGTACGAGCAGTACTTC.

V usage is TRBV11-2 and J usage is TRBJ1-1; perhaps TRBD1 as D (5 bases). The V gene lost 0 bases and the J gene lost 8 bases, with 16 bases spanning the gap. The CDR3 contains 15 residues. Germline CDR1 and CDR2: SGHAT and FQNNGV. CDR3 coding DNA: TGTGCCAGCAGCTTAGATCGGGTGGCAGGGAGGGAAGCTTTCTTT. Translating it yields CASSLDRVAGREAFF. The entire variable domain, with the rest obtained from reference TRBV11-2 and TRBJ1-1, is as follows: EAGVAQSPRYKIIEKRQSVAFWCNPISGHATLYWYQQILGQGPKLLIQFQNNGVVDDSQLPKDRFSAERLKGVDSTLKIQPAKLEDSAVYLCASSLDRVAGREAFFGQGTRLTVV.

The chain carries TRBV28 and TRBJ1-6; TRBD1 matches 9 bases. Per germline, CDR1 MDHEN and CDR2 SYDVKM. This CDR3 has 13 residues. Unmatched junction bases numbered 8, after V lost 6 bases and J lost 14 bases. The CDR3 coding sequence is TGTGCCAGCAGCCTGGGACAGGGTCTAGCCCTCCACTTT. Its protein is CASSLGQGLALHF.

J is TRBJ1-4 and V is TRBV6-1; D gene uncertain. The ends were cut back, 3 bases at V and 0 bases at J, with 14 bases in the middle. This CDR3 region has 17 residues. From germline, CDR1 is MNHNS and CDR2 SASEGT. The CDR3 nucleotides read TGTGCCAGCAGTGAGCCTAACCACGCTACAACTAATGAAAAACTGTTTTTT. Translation gives CASSEPNHATTNEKLFF.

This clone appeared a few times. The V and J genes are TRBV9 and TRBJ2-7, with 12 bases that match TRBD1. The V gene's germline CDR1 is SGDLS and CDR2 YYNGEE. J gave up 3 bases and V 4 bases, and 5 bases lay outside the gene matches. This CDR3 spans 15 amino acids. Here the CDR3 reads CASSKGQGALYEQYF. CDR3 coding DNA: TGTGCCAGCAGCAAGGGACAGGGGGCGCTCTACGAGCAGTACTTC. Supplemented by reference TRBV9 and TRBJ2-7, the full variable domain reads DSGVTQTPKHLITATGQRVTLRCSPRSGDLSVYWYQQSLDQGLQFLIQYYNGEERAKGNILERFSAQQFPDLHSELNLSSLELGDSALYFCASSKGQGALYEQYFGPGTRLTVT.

The chain recombines TRBV28 with TRBJ1-5; no reliable D call. Germline lookup yields CDR1 MDHEN and CDR2 SYDVKM. This CDR3 has 14 residues. With 7 bases removed from V and 7 bases from J, the gap between germline ends came to 17 bases. CDR3: CASIALGVKQPQHF. CDR3 DNA: TGTGCCAGCATAGCCCTCGGGGTGAAGCAGCCCCAGCATTTT.

The chain's CDR3 is CASSLRTSGRAALFEQFF. CDR3 DNA sequence: TGTGCCAGCAGTTTGAGGACTAGCGGGAGGGCCGCCCTTTTTGAGCAGTTCTTC. The chain has TRBV27 and TRBJ2-1, with 15 bases fitting TRBD2. The V gene end was trimmed by 3 bases and the J gene end by 9 bases; junction bases not matched to a gene: 12. Germline V gene lookup returns CDR1 MNHEY and CDR2 SMNVEV (reference sequence). This CDR3 is 18 amino acids long.

Comment on this clone: Distinct nucleotide sequences in the sample also encode this CDR3. V is TRBV11-2 and J is TRBJ2-7; D remains unclear. The V and J ends lost 5 bases and 3 bases respectively, with 5 bases between them. CDR1 SGHAT and CDR2 FQNNGV come from the germline V gene. The CDR3 runs to 11 residues. CDR3 in amino acids: CASSPSYEQYF. DNA of the CDR3: TGTGCCAGCAGCCCCAGCTACGAGCAGTACTTC.

The chain carries TRBV3-1 (or the pseudogene TRBV3-2) and TRBJ2-7; TRBD2 might be the D (5 bases). The CDR3 loop spans 13 amino acids. From germline, CDR1 is LGHDT and CDR2 YNNKEL (reference sequence). V was pared by 8 bases and J by 6 bases, with 17 bases between. The CDR3 region is CASAPFSGGEQYF. The CDR3 DNA is TGTGCCAGCGCCCCCTTCTCTGGAGGCGAGCAGTACTTC.

V is TRBV6-6 and J is TRBJ2-5; 14 positions match TRBD2. The CDR3 spans 16 residues. Unmatched junction bases numbered 8, after V lost 6 bases and J lost 5 bases. The germline gives CDR1 MNHNY, CDR2 SVGAGI (reference sequence). CDR3 nucleotides: TGTGCCAGCAGACGACTAGCGGGGGGGCCGAGCGAGACCCAGTACTTC. Amino acid sequence: CASRRLAGGPSETQYF.

On this clone: At one boundary the junction diverges from the germline segment, which might be a read error. The CDR3 loop is CASSLPGTGDNF. The CDR3 DNA reads as TGCGCCAGCAGCTTGCCCGGGACAGGGGATAACTTC. The V and J genes are TRBV5-1 and TRBJ2-7; 10 positions agree with TRBD1. This CDR3 region has 12 residues. CDR1 is SGHRS, CDR2 YFSETQ, per germline.

The chain combines TRBV7-2 with TRBJ2-3, with D perhaps matching TRBD1 (6 bases). Germline V gene lookup returns CDR1 SGHTA and CDR2 FQGNSA. The length of the CDR3 is 13 residues. V lost 1 base and J 11 bases, leaving 13 bases between the germline ends. The CDR3 sequence: CASSLDRVWVQYF. The CDR3 coding sequence is TGTGCCAGCAGCTTAGACAGGGTCTGGGTGCAGTATTTT.

This clone was picked up one time. The chain has TRBV12-5 and TRBJ1-2, with 8 bases identical to TRBD1. This CDR3 spans 17 amino acids. The V gene end was trimmed by 0 bases and the J gene end by 3 bases; junction bases not matched to a gene: 9. Germline V gives CDR1 LGHNT, CDR2 FRNRAP. The CDR3 reads CASGLVLGQVTDYGYTF. The CDR3 region has the DNA TGTGCTAGTGGTTTGGTACTGGGACAGGTGACGGACTATGGCTACACCTTC.

The chain carries TRBV6-5 and TRBJ1-1; D is ambiguous. The CDR3 has 14 residues. Germline V gene sequence: CDR1 MNHEY, CDR2 SVGAGI. The V end lost 7 bases, the J end lost 4 bases, and 16 bases lay between the germline ends. The CDR3: CASTTSGLGTEAFF. DNA for the CDR3: TGTGCCAGCACTACCAGTGGGCTCGGCACTGAAGCTTTCTTT.

The V gene is TRBV9, the J gene TRBJ1-2; D not resolved. The CDR3 covers 15 residues. Trimming pared 3 bases from V and 1 base from J, leaving 13 bases between. Per the germline V gene, CDR1 is SGDLS and CDR2 is YYNGEE. Here the CDR3 reads CASSAWSRGNYGYTF. The CDR3 coding sequence is TGTGCCAGCAGCGCCTGGTCTCGGGGTAACTATGGCTACACCTTC.

This clone was detected once. The chain employs TRBV6-5 and TRBJ2-7, with D tentatively TRBD2 (6 bases). This CDR3 is built from 15 residues. Germline V gene sequence: CDR1 MNHEY, CDR2 SVGAGI. Trimming removed 6 bases at V and 3 bases at J, with 18 bases between. CDR3 residues: CASRTPRDLNYEQYF. The CDR3 DNA follows: TGTGCCAGCAGGACCCCCCGGGACTTAAACTACGAGCAGTACTTC.

This clone came up once. The chain combines TRBV30 with TRBJ1-6; 7 nucleotides align to TRBD1. V was clipped by 5 bases and J by 5 bases; unmatched bases: 3. Germline V gives CDR1 GTSNPN, CDR2 SVGIG (reference sequence). The CDR3 extends over 13 amino acids. The CDR3: CAWATGNNSPLHF. DNA for the CDR3: TGTGCCTGGGCGACAGGGAATAATTCACCCCTCCACTTT.

This chain uses TRBV5-1 with TRBJ2-5, with a weak D call TRBD1 (5 bases). V was trimmed by 1 base and J by 2 bases, leaving 9 bases between them. The CDR3 contains 14 residues. In germline, CDR1 is SGHRS, CDR2 YFSETQ. The CDR3 DNA is TGCGCCAGCAGCTTGAGTAGGGGACAAGAGACCCAGTACTTC. Protein product: CASSLSRGQETQYF.

This chain links TRBV27 with TRBJ2-1; 10 bases agree with TRBD2. The germline gives CDR1 MNHEY, CDR2 SMNVEV (reference sequence). The ends lost 0 bases at V and 8 bases at J; junction bases unmatched: 4. The CDR3 is 15 residues long. In nucleotides, the CDR3 is TGTGCCAGCAGTTTATCAAGCGGGGGGGCCCATGAGCAGTTCTTC. This sequence encodes CASSLSSGGAHEQFF.

The V call is TRBV7-9, the J call TRBJ2-1, with 15 bases that match TRBD2. Per germline, CDR1 SEHNR and CDR2 FQNEAQ (reference sequence). V lost 4 bases to trimming and J lost 9 bases; unmatched junction nucleotides: 7. The CDR3 length is 16 residues. The DNA of the CDR3 is TGTGCCAGCAGCTCTGGGACTAGCGGGGGGTTAGGTGAGCAGTTCTTC. Protein: CASSSGTSGGLGEQFF.

The chain couples TRBV19 to TRBJ1-2, with no clear D. The CDR3 totals 13 residues. Germline-derived CDR1 and CDR2 are LNHDA and SQIVND (reference sequence). Trimming stripped 7 bases from V and 0 bases from J, with 9 bases between. The CDR3 DNA sequence: TGTGCCAGTATCGACACCTCTAACTATGGCTACACCTTC. Translating gives CASIDTSNYGYTF.